The 15 T cell receptor beta chains in this list originate from one sample, sequenced in a study of T cells expressing NK-cell markers. TCRdb re-called the 5' RACE reads and shows each CDR3 protein once, DNA omitted. This repertoire includes 300,000 to 450,000 distinct CDR3 sequences. The sequencing sample was made of blood T cells: a sorted CD56 or NKG2C T cell subset, CD4+ or CD8+ T cells, or bulk PBMC T cells (not recorded which). Receptors originate from a man aged 18-70 years in good health.

The chain employs TRBV25-1 and TRBJ2-2; with no DNA, the TCRdb D assignment of TRBD2 cannot be verified. The CDR3 runs 15 residues. Germline loops: CDR1 MGHDK, CDR2 SYGVNS. The chain's CDR3 is CASSEFGGDPGELFF.

The genes are TRBV7-3 and TRBJ2-3. Germline V CDR1 and CDR2: SGHTA, FQGTGA. The CDR3 spans 13 residues. The CDR3 protein is CASSSYSTDTQYF.

The chain combines TRBV4-1 with TRBJ2-3. The CDR3 totals 15 residues. CDR1 and CDR2 (germline): MGHRA, YSYEKL. The CDR3 reads CASSQVNYGTDTQYF.

This chain uses TRBV28 with TRBJ1-1; the TCRdb call, TRBD1, lacks DNA for checking. This CDR3 is built from 15 residues. Looked up from germline, CDR1 is MDHEN and CDR2 is SYDVKM. The CDR3 reads CASSRDRTRGTEAFF.

The V gene is TRBV7-3, the J gene TRBJ2-1; TCRdb's assignment of TRBD1 cannot be checked, as there is no DNA. The length of the CDR3 is 15 residues. Germline loops: CDR1 SGHTA, CDR2 FQGTGA. The chain's CDR3 is CASSLMGGDYNEQFF.

V is TRBV5-4 and J is TRBJ2-7; TCRdb designates TRBD1, a call that cannot be tested without DNA. Germline V gene sequence: CDR1 SGHNT, CDR2 YYREEE (reference sequence). The CDR3 contains 16 residues. The CDR3 reads CASSLVQGGGSYEQYF.

The CDR3 here is CASSIRPRSDTQYF. The chain links TRBV27 to TRBJ2-3; the TRBD1 assignment by TCRdb is unverifiable without DNA. Per germline, CDR1 MNHEY and CDR2 SMNVEV (reference sequence). The CDR3 is 14 residues long.

This rearrangement joins TRBV6-5 to TRBJ2-2; TCRdb gives TRBD2 as the D gene, but with no DNA this cannot be confirmed. The CDR3 runs to 17 residues. Germline values: CDR1 MNHEY, CDR2 SVGAGI. This CDR3 reads CASSYGAGVVNTGELFF.

The V gene is TRBV27, the J gene TRBJ1-5. CDR1 and CDR2 from the germline V gene are MNHEY and SMNVEV (reference sequence). CDR3 size: 15 residues. CDR3 sequence reads: CASRGGVYSNQPQHF.

The chain combines TRBV3-1 with TRBJ2-2. The CDR3 runs to 14 residues. In germline, CDR1 is LGHDT, CDR2 YNNKEL (reference sequence). CDR3 loop: CASRDHRNTGELFF.

The chain links TRBV2 to TRBJ2-7; TCRdb calls TRBD1, which cannot be checked without DNA. The CDR3 is made up of 15 amino acids. Germline CDR1 SNHLY, CDR2 FYNNEI. CDR3 residues: CASSEAGAPFHEQYF.

The V and J genes are TRBV6-2 or TRBV6-3 and TRBJ2-5; the D call of TRBD1 rests on TCRdb alone, since no DNA is present to check it. Looked up from germline, CDR1 is MNHEY and CDR2 is SVGEGT. This CDR3 is built from 15 residues. The CDR3 loop is CASSYSRPPGETQYF.

This chain's CDR3 is CASSQDWEQYEQYF. This chain joins TRBV4-2 and TRBJ2-7. The CDR3 contains 14 residues. Germline V lookup: CDR1 LGHNA, CDR2 YNFKEQ.

The rearrangement links TRBV6-5 to TRBJ2-2; TCRdb designates TRBD2, a call that cannot be tested without DNA. Per the germline V gene, CDR1 is MNHEY and CDR2 is SVGAGI. This CDR3 is 15 amino acids long. The CDR3 loop reads CASNPLAGGSGELFF.

The chain uses TRBV20-1 and TRBJ2-5; lacking DNA, the TRBD1 call made by TCRdb goes unchecked. Germline V gene lookup returns CDR1 DFQATT and CDR2 SNEGSKA (reference sequence). There are 14 residues in the CDR3. CDR3 region: CSAGQGTKRETQYF.